The T cell receptor beta chain described here comes from a study of cytomegalovirus exposure and HLA in healthy donors. Vbeta (60) and Jbeta (13) primers were used in the PCR. Data came from immunoSEQ multiplex PCR; TCRdb stores just in-frame clones and leaves some out. This table holds fewer than 350,000 clones, roughly 90% found once. The CDR3 contains 15 residues. In germline, CDR1 is MNHEY, CDR2 SMNVEV (reference sequence). Deletions cut 8 bases from V and 9 bases from J, with 23 bases between. The material sequenced was PBMCs. The TCR was taken from a woman younger than 35 in good health and CMV-seronegative. The chain carries TRBV27 and TRBJ2-1; D is uncertain. Here the CDR3 DNA reads TGTGCCAGCGCAATTTTGACCAACCACGCAGGTGAGCAGTTCTTC. It codes for CASAILTNHAGEQFF.